This entry lists 28 T cell receptor beta chains sequenced from one sample in a study of blood T cell repertoires in COVID-19. The protocol was immunoSEQ multiplex PCR, while the TCRdb copy is restricted to in-frame clones and leaves out a portion. The data show some 130,000 clones, around 73% seen once. The sequenced sample was peripheral blood. The receptors here all came from a man between 60 and 70 years old who had recovered from COVID-19.

This rearrangement joins TRBV28 to TRBJ1-5, with 9 bases identical to TRBD1. V shed 6 bases, J shed 1 base, and the junction held 10 bases outside the gene matches. Germline values: CDR1 MDHEN, CDR2 SYDVKM. The CDR3 spans 17 residues. CDR3 loop: CASSHTGGRRSNQPQHF. The CDR3 nucleotides read TGTGCCAGCAGCCACACAGGGGGCCGTAGGAGCAATCAGCCCCAGCATTTT.

This clone was seen only a few times. In nucleotides, the CDR3 is TGTGCCAGCAGTACTGACAGGGGGTTTAATGAAAAACTGTTTTTT. This codes for CASSTDRGFNEKLFF. The chain has TRBV6-6 and TRBJ1-4; 9 bases agree with TRBD1. CDR1 is MNHNY, CDR2 SVGAGI, per germline (reference sequence). The CDR3 covers 15 residues. Trimming cost V 5 bases and J 4 bases; bases outside gene matches: 5.

This clone was counted a single time. The chain recombines TRBV28 with TRBJ2-5; 10 bases line up with TRBD1. The V and J ends lost 8 bases and 3 bases, in that order; junction bases with no gene match: 6. This CDR3 comprises 14 residues. The germline V gene encodes CDR1 MDHEN and CDR2 SYDVKM. CDR3 residues: CASHPGQGKETQYF. The DNA for the CDR3 is TGTGCCAGCCATCCGGGACAGGGGAAAGAGACCCAGTACTTC.

The chain couples TRBV4-3 to TRBJ2-1; perhaps TRBD2 as D (5 bases). Per germline, CDR1 LGHNA and CDR2 YSLEER. V was trimmed by 1 base and J by 3 bases, leaving 7 bases between them. The CDR3 is 14 residues long. Here the CDR3 DNA reads TGCGCCAGCAGCCAAGCTCGGGGCTACAATGAGCAGTTCTTC. This sequence encodes CASSQARGYNEQFF.

This chain uses TRBV7-2 with TRBJ2-7; the D gene is possibly TRBD1 (7 bases). This CDR3 is built from 15 residues. CDR1 and CDR2 from the germline V gene are SGHTA and FQGNSA. V gave up 5 bases and J gave up 4 bases, with 18 bases separating them. This chain's CDR3 is CASSQQGGESYEQYF. The CDR3 nucleotides are TGTGCCAGCAGCCAGCAGGGGGGAGAATCATACGAGCAGTACTTC.

The genes are TRBV6-4 and TRBJ2-6, with D possibly TRBD2 on 6 matching bases. The germline V gene encodes CDR1 MRHNA and CDR2 SNTAGT. This CDR3 region has 17 residues. The V and J ends lost 0 bases and 2 bases respectively, with 11 bases between them. The CDR3 DNA reads as TGTGCCAGCAGTGACTCAGGTGGGGAGGCTGGGGCCAACGTCCTGACTTTC. Translated, it gives CASSDSGGEAGANVLTF.

V and J are TRBV30 and TRBJ1-1; tentative D call: TRBD1 (5 bases). The CDR3 totals 14 residues. The germline CDR1 and CDR2 sequences are GTSNPN and SVGIG (reference sequence). Trimming left V 2 bases short and J 1 base short, with 11 bases between. CDR3 region: CAWSRGHENTEAFF. Here the CDR3 DNA reads TGTGCCTGGAGTAGAGGACACGAGAACACTGAAGCTTTCTTT.

This chain links TRBV11-3 with TRBJ2-5; a weak D match, TRBD2 (5 bases). CDR3 length: 13 residues. Germline V gene data show CDR1 as SGHNT and CDR2 as YENEEA. V lost 0 bases and J 4 bases, leaving 6 bases between the germline ends. The CDR3, as DNA: TGTGCCAGCAGCTTAGAAAGCGGAGAGACCCAGTACTTC. Its protein product is CASSLESGETQYF.

In its sample, this clone was seen once. This rearrangement joins TRBV5-4 to TRBJ1-1, with no clear D. The CDR3 is 13 residues long. The V end was cut by 0 bases, the J end by 7 bases, with 10 bases between. Per germline, CDR1 SGHNT and CDR2 YYREEE (reference sequence). CDR3 in amino acids: CASSLAGRDEAFF. The CDR3 nucleotides are TGTGCCAGCAGCTTGGCCGGGAGGGATGAAGCTTTCTTT.

J is TRBJ1-5 and V is TRBV12-3 or TRBV12-4; D call uncertain. This CDR3 has 13 residues. V lost 2 bases and J lost 7, with 9 bases in between. CDR3 sequence (DNA): TGTGCCAGCAGTTTAAAGGGAGAGCAGCCCCAGCATTTT. The encoded protein is CASSLKGEQPQHF.

V and J are TRBV5-1 and TRBJ1-2; D might be TRBD1 (6 bases). This CDR3 region has 14 residues. The germline CDR1 and CDR2 sequences are SGHRS and YFSETQ. V lost 0 bases to trimming and J lost 1 base, with 7 bases between them. The CDR3 loop reads CASSLEGGNYGYTF. In DNA, the CDR3 is TGCGCCAGCAGCTTGGAAGGGGGTAACTATGGCTACACCTTC.

The V gene is TRBV29-1, the J gene TRBJ2-5; TRBD2 aligns across 11 bases. J was trimmed by 3 bases and V by 5 bases; bases with no gene match: 2. This CDR3 is built from 13 residues. Germline CDR1 and CDR2: SQVTM and ANQGSEA. Here the CDR3 DNA reads TGCAGCGTTAAACTAGCGGGGGAAGAGACCCAGTACTTC. Amino acids: CSVKLAGEETQYF. The whole variable domain, filled in from reference TRBV29-1 and TRBJ2-5, reads SAVISQKPSRDICQRGTSLTIQCQVDSQVTMMFWYRQQPGQSLTLIATANQGSEATYESGFVIDKFPISRPNLTFSTLTVSNMSPEDSSIYLCSVKLAGEETQYFGPGTRLLVL.

The chain employs TRBV5-1 and TRBJ2-3; TRBD2 is a possible D gene (5 bases). Germline CDR1 is SGHRS and CDR2 is YFSETQ. This CDR3 comprises 15 residues. The V end was cut by 0 bases, the J end by 1 base, with 9 bases between. CDR3 in amino acids: CASSLDGVGTDTQYF. The CDR3 DNA reads TGCGCCAGCAGCTTGGACGGGGTCGGCACAGATACGCAGTATTTT.

The V gene is TRBV11-2, the J gene TRBJ1-3, with D uncertain. The V gene lost 2 bases and the J gene lost 4 bases, with 12 bases spanning the gap. The germline gives CDR1 SGHAT, CDR2 FQNNGV. The CDR3 is made up of 15 amino acids. CDR3 loop: CASSLQALAGNTIYF. The CDR3 DNA reads TGTGCCAGCAGCTTACAGGCGCTGGCGGGAAACACCATATATTTT.

The chain uses TRBV5-1 and TRBJ1-1, with D unresolved. Trimming took 4 bases from V and 7 from J, leaving 14 bases between them. CDR3 length: 13 residues. Germline CDR1 is SGHRS and CDR2 is YFSETQ. The CDR3 is CASSQANLGEAFF. CDR3 bases: TGCGCCAGCAGCCAAGCAAATCTAGGTGAAGCTTTCTTT.

This chain connects TRBV19 to TRBJ2-7, with D possibly TRBD2 on 6 matching bases. V lost 5 bases to trimming and J lost 6 bases, with 14 bases between them. Looked up from germline, CDR1 is LNHDA and CDR2 is SQIVND (reference sequence). The CDR3 has 13 residues. DNA for the CDR3: TGTGCCAGTAGTGCCAAAAGGGGAGGCGAGCAGTACTTC. This codes for CASSAKRGGEQYF.

V is TRBV11-2 and J is TRBJ2-7; TRBD2 aligns across 7 bases. From germline, CDR1 is SGHAT and CDR2 FQNNGV. The CDR3 spans 16 residues. J gave up 0 bases and V 3 bases, and 8 bases lay outside the gene matches. CDR3 in amino acids: CASSFGPGGISYEQYF. The CDR3 bases are TGTGCCAGCAGCTTCGGTCCGGGAGGTATCTCCTACGAGCAGTACTTC.

J is TRBJ1-1 and V is TRBV7-2; D call uncertain. The CDR3 is 13 residues long. Trimming took off 1 base at V and 3 bases at J, with 6 bases between the two ends. Germline V CDR1 and CDR2: SGHTA, FQGNSA. The CDR3 coding sequence is TGTGCCAGCAGCTTAGGCGACTACACTGAAGCTTTCTTT. Translating gives CASSLGDYTEAFF.

CDR3 in DNA: TGCGCCAGCAGCCAAGATCCCCCAGGTTCGGATGAAAAACTGTTTTTT. Residues: CASSQDPPGSDEKLFF. This chain uses TRBV4-3 with TRBJ1-4; D remains unclear. CDR3 length: 16 residues. Trimming removed 0 bases at V and 6 bases at J, with 14 bases between. The germline gives CDR1 LGHNA, CDR2 YSLEER.

This clone was counted once. The rearrangement links TRBV6-5 to TRBJ2-3, with 14 positions matching TRBD2. Germline values: CDR1 MNHEY, CDR2 SVGAGI. Unmatched junction bases numbered 3, after V lost 4 bases and J lost 3 bases. The CDR3 spans 16 residues. The CDR3 DNA reads as TGTGCCAGCAGTTTTCGGACTAGCGGGGGGACAGATACGCAGTATTTT. It encodes CASSFRTSGGTDTQYF.

DNA of the CDR3: TGTGCCAGCAGTTCGGGACAGCCGACTAACTATGGCTACACCTTC. It translates to CASSSGQPTNYGYTF. This chain connects TRBV28 to TRBJ1-2; 7 nucleotides agree with TRBD1. Germline V gene lookup returns CDR1 MDHEN and CDR2 SYDVKM. J lost 0 bases, V lost 4 bases, and 5 bases had no gene match. The CDR3 sequence is 15 residues long.

Details on this clone: Other DNA sequences of this sample code for an identical CDR3. V and J are TRBV4-3 and TRBJ2-5; the match to TRBD2 covers 10 bases. Germline CDR1 and CDR2: LGHNA and YSLEER. The CDR3 loop spans 17 amino acids. V was clipped by 1 base and J by 0 bases; unmatched bases: 5. The CDR3 reads CASSQGVLAGDQETQYF. In nucleotides, the CDR3 is TGCGCCAGCAGCCAAGGGGTCCTAGCGGGGGACCAAGAGACCCAGTACTTC.

This chain uses TRBV5-1 with TRBJ2-2; 9 positions match TRBD2. V lost 2 bases to trimming and J lost 3 bases; unmatched junction nucleotides: 2. From germline, CDR1 is SGHRS and CDR2 YFSETQ. CDR3 length: 15 residues. CDR3 loop: CASSFSGGDTGELFF. The CDR3 region has the DNA TGCGCCAGCAGCTTTAGCGGGGGCGACACCGGGGAGCTGTTTTTT.

V gene TRBV19 combines with J gene TRBJ1-2, with D maybe TRBD1 (5 bases). Trimming took off 5 bases at V and 2 bases at J, with 15 bases between the two ends. CDR3 length equals 15 residues. Germline assignment: CDR1 LNHDA and CDR2 SQIVND (reference sequence). CDR3 sequence (DNA): TGTGCCAGTAGTCCAGGGTTACGCTCCAACTATGGCTACACCTTC. It is translated as CASSPGLRSNYGYTF.

The chain recombines TRBV30 with TRBJ2-1; weak D call: TRBD2 (6 bases). The CDR3 has 12 amino acids. V was clipped by 4 bases and J by 3 bases, with 7 bases between them. CDR1 and CDR2 (germline): GTSNPN, SVGIG (reference sequence). CDR3: CAWNSGYNEQFF. CDR3 bases: TGTGCCTGGAATAGCGGCTACAATGAGCAGTTCTTC.

The chain recombines TRBV18 with TRBJ2-2; TRBD1 agrees at 8 bases. Germline V gene lookup returns CDR1 KGHSH and CDR2 LQKENI. The CDR3 is 15 residues long. J gave up 3 bases and V 2 bases, and 2 bases lay outside the gene matches. The CDR3 protein is CASSPGTGDTGELFF. The CDR3 DNA reads as TGTGCCAGCTCACCAGGGACAGGTGACACCGGGGAGCTGTTTTTT. The full variable domain, in which reference TRBV18 and TRBJ2-2 provide the parts outside the CDR3, is NAGVMQNPRHLVRRRGQEARLRCSPMKGHSHVYWYRQLPEEGLKFMVYLQKENIIDESGMPKERFSAEFPKEGPSILRIQQVVRGDSAAYFCASSPGTGDTGELFFGEGSRLTVL.

The chain uses TRBV2 and TRBJ1-2, with D possibly matching TRBD1 (6 bases). CDR3 size: 14 residues. The germline V gene encodes CDR1 SNHLY and CDR2 FYNNEI. The ends were cut back, 7 bases at V and 7 bases at J, with 19 bases in the middle. The CDR3 region is CASNHRERRSGYTF. As DNA, the CDR3 is TGTGCCAGCAACCACAGGGAACGGAGAAGTGGCTACACCTTC.

The rearrangement uses TRBV24-1 and TRBJ1-2, with D uncertain. V was pared by 4 bases and J by 8 bases, with 13 bases between. The CDR3 totals 13 residues. Germline assignment: CDR1 KGHDR and CDR2 SFDVKD. The CDR3 nucleotides are TGTGCCACCAGTGAGCAGCGCGCCGCGGGCTACACCTTC. Residues: CATSEQRAAGYTF.